This is a list of T cell receptor beta chains from one sample in a study of cytomegalovirus exposure and HLA in healthy donors. Clones were sequenced by immunoSEQ multiplex PCR, and TCRdb holds only the in-frame ones, with some missing. The repertoire holds tens of thousands of clones, with approximately 84% as singletons. Source material: PBMCs. These receptors all come from a woman between 18 and 30 years old in good health and CMV-seropositive. Both conserved end residues are part of each CDR3. A D gene is named only where the DNA matches it firmly. The size entry is marked missing in some rows and otherwise reads once, few, many or a size class.

V: TRBV18
J: TRBJ1-4
size: NA
D: NA
length: 15
CDR3: CASSPPEGLREKLFF
DNA: TGTGCCAGCTCACCACCGGAGGGGCTTCGGGAAAAACTGTTTTTT

V: TRBV29-1
J: TRBJ1-3
size: NA
D: NA
length: 13
CDR3: CSVPGSTRNTIYF
DNA: TGCAGCGTCCCCGGATCAACTAGAAACACCATATATTTT

V: TRBV6-6
J: TRBJ1-1
size: NA
D: NA
length: 15
CDR3: CASSYKLGNPTEAFF
DNA: TGTGCCAGCAGTTACAAGTTGGGCAACCCGACTGAAGCTTTCTTT

V: TRBV5-6
J: TRBJ2-3
size: NA
D: TRBD2
length: 17
CDR3: CASSARLAGGYTDTQYF
DNA: TGTGCCAGCAGCGCCCGACTAGCGGGGGGATACACAGATACGCAGTATTTT

V: TRBV19
J: TRBJ2-6
size: NA
D: NA
length: 15
CDR3: CASSIYRAGANVLTF
DNA: TGTGCCAGTAGCATTTACAGGGCTGGGGCCAACGTCCTGACTTTC

V: TRBV19
J: TRBJ1-5
size: once
D: TRBD1
length: 17
CDR3: CASDPGQGKPSNQPQHF
DNA: TGTGCCAGTGATCCGGGACAGGGGAAACCGAGCAATCAGCCCCAGCATTTT

V: TRBV9
J: TRBJ1-1
size: few
D: NA
length: 14
CDR3: CASSPNTLNTEAFF
DNA: TGTGCCAGCAGCCCAAACACGTTGAACACTGAAGCTTTCTTT

V: TRBV28
J: TRBJ1-2
size: NA
D: TRBD1
length: 15
CDR3: CASRETGERFYGYTF
DNA: TGTGCCAGCAGAGAGACAGGGGAGCGCTTCTATGGCTACACCTTC

V: TRBV7-2
J: TRBJ1-2
size: NA
D: TRBD1
length: 15
CDR3: CASSQWTGGDYGYTF
DNA: TGTGCCAGCAGCCAATGGACAGGGGGCGATTATGGCTACACCTTC

V: TRBV28
J: TRBJ1-2
size: NA
D: TRBD1
length: 15
CDR3: CASSLGTGVAYGYTF
DNA: TGTGCCAGCAGTCTGGGGACAGGGGTGGCCTATGGCTACACCTTC

V: TRBV6-1
J: TRBJ2-7
size: NA
D: NA
length: 12
CDR3: CASSERGYEQYF
DNA: TGTGCCAGCAGTGAACGGGGATACGAGCAGTACTTC

V: TRBV6-5
J: TRBJ2-1
size: NA
D: NA
length: 14
CDR3: CASSYSRGNHEQFF
DNA: TGTGCCAGCAGTTACTCGAGGGGGAACCATGAGCAGTTCTTC

V: TRBV9
J: TRBJ1-3
size: NA
D: TRBD1
length: 15
CDR3: CASSEGPRQGGTIYF
DNA: TGTGCCAGCAGCGAGGGGCCTCGACAGGGTGGAACCATATATTTT

V: TRBV27
J: TRBJ1-5
size: NA
D: NA
length: 14
CDR3: CASSLERGRQPQHF
DNA: TGTGCCAGCAGTTTAGAAAGGGGCCGTCAGCCCCAGCATTTT

V: TRBV28
J: TRBJ1-2
size: NA
D: TRBD1
length: 17
CDR3: CASRIGTGRFTSYGYTF
DNA: TGTGCCAGCAGAATCGGGACAGGCCGCTTCACATCTTATGGCTACACCTTC

V: TRBV7-3
J: TRBJ2-1
size: NA
D: NA
length: 13
CDR3: CASSLSGDHEQFF
DNA: TGTGCCAGCAGCTTAAGTGGAGACCATGAGCAGTTCTTC

V: TRBV10-3
J: TRBJ2-5
size: NA
D: TRBD1
length: 14
CDR3: CAISALGQRETQYF
DNA: TGTGCCATCAGTGCATTGGGACAGCGGGAGACCCAGTACTTC

V: TRBV5-4
J: TRBJ1-6
size: NA
D: TRBD1
length: 15
CDR3: CASSPQGGATSPLHF
DNA: TGTGCCAGCAGCCCTCAAGGGGGCGCGACCTCACCCCTCCACTTT

V: TRBV4-3
J: TRBJ2-5
size: NA
D: TRBD2
length: 17
CDR3: CASSQGWTREHQETQYF
DNA: TGCGCCAGCAGCCAAGGATGGACTAGGGAACATCAAGAGACCCAGTACTTC

V: TRBV27
J: TRBJ1-2
size: NA
D: NA
length: 15
CDR3: CASSLLVGGRGGYTF
DNA: TGTGCCAGCAGTTTATTAGTGGGAGGCCGTGGTGGCTACACCTTC

V: TRBV27
J: TRBJ1-6
size: once
D: TRBD1
length: 17
CDR3: CASSPGTVQDYNSPLHF
DNA: TGTGCCAGCAGTCCTGGGACAGTCCAAGACTATAATTCACCCCTCCACTTT

V: TRBV11-2
J: TRBJ2-3
size: NA
D: TRBD1
length: 15
CDR3: CASSPRQGDTDTQYF
DNA: TGTGCCAGCAGCCCCCGACAGGGAGACACAGATACGCAGTATTTT

V: TRBV30
J: TRBJ2-1
size: NA
D: TRBD2
length: 17
CDR3: CAWSSSFSGALYNEQFF
DNA: TGTGCCTGGAGTTCCTCGTTTAGCGGGGCCCTCTACAATGAGCAGTTCTTC

V: TRBV15
J: TRBJ1-3
size: NA
D: TRBD1
length: 15
CDR3: CATSRGTGSGNTIYF
DNA: TGTGCCACCAGCAGAGGGACAGGATCTGGAAACACCATATATTTT

V: TRBV9
J: TRBJ2-1
size: NA
D: NA
length: 14
CDR3: CASSVENMYNEQFF
DNA: TGTGCCAGCAGCGTAGAGAACATGTACAATGAGCAGTTCTTC

V: TRBV10-3
J: TRBJ1-2
size: NA
D: NA
length: 17
CDR3: CAISESLDRTVNYGYTF
DNA: TGTGCCATCAGTGAGTCATTAGACAGAACAGTTAACTATGGCTACACCTTC

V: TRBV19
J: TRBJ1-5
size: NA
D: NA
length: 13
CDR3: CASSREDIQPQHF
DNA: TGTGCCAGTAGTCGCGAGGACATCCAGCCCCAGCATTTT

V: TRBV4-3
J: TRBJ2-5
size: many
D: TRBD2
length: 15
CDR3: CASSQGQRGMETQYF
DNA: TGCGCCAGCAGCCAAGGGCAGCGGGGCATGGAGACCCAGTACTTC

V: TRBV9
J: TRBJ2-2
size: NA
D: TRBD2
length: 17
CDR3: CASNRLAGGLGTGELFF
DNA: TGTGCCAGCAACCGACTAGCGGGGGGATTGGGCACCGGGGAGCTGTTTTTT

V: TRBV28
J: TRBJ1-4
size: NA
D: NA
length: 12
CDR3: CASSLFGRELFF
DNA: TGTGCCAGCAGTTTATTCGGGCGGGAACTGTTTTTT

V: TRBV5-1
J: TRBJ2-1
size: NA
D: TRBD2
length: 15
CDR3: CASSLRAGGYNEQFF
DNA: TGCGCCAGCAGCTTGAGAGCGGGGGGATACAATGAGCAGTTCTTC

V: TRBV4-3
J: TRBJ2-7
size: NA
D: NA
length: 14
CDR3: CASSQDFGSYEQYF
DNA: TGCGCCAGCAGCCAAGATTTCGGCTCCTACGAGCAGTACTTC

V: TRBV28
J: TRBJ1-5
size: NA
D: TRBD1
length: 17
CDR3: CASSLGTGGSSNQPQHF
DNA: TGTGCCAGCAGTTTGGGGACAGGGGGTTCTAGCAATCAGCCCCAGCATTTT

V: TRBV7-3
J: TRBJ1-6
size: NA
D: NA
length: 13
CDR3: CASSTGDNSPLHF
DNA: TGTGCCAGCAGTACAGGAGATAATTCACCCCTCCACTTT

V: TRBV19
J: TRBJ2-1
size: NA
D: NA
length: 16
CDR3: CASSIEGGFPWNEQFF
DNA: TGTGCCAGTAGTATAGAGGGGGGATTCCCGTGGAATGAGCAGTTCTTC

V: TRBV6-5
J: TRBJ1-1
size: NA
D: NA
length: 13
CDR3: CASSSAGVTEAFF
DNA: TGTGCCAGCAGTTCGGCGGGGGTTACTGAAGCTTTCTTT

V: TRBV4-1
J: TRBJ2-7
size: NA
D: TRBD1
length: 16
CDR3: CASSQSLGTGLYEQYF
DNA: TGCGCCAGCAGCCAGTCCCTCGGGACAGGGCTCTACGAGCAGTACTTC

V: TRBV28
J: TRBJ1-2
size: NA
D: NA
length: 13
CDR3: CASSFSAGNGYTF
DNA: TGTGCCAGCAGTTTTAGTGCAGGGAATGGCTACACCTTC

V: TRBV6-5
J: TRBJ1-1
size: NA
D: NA
length: 14
CDR3: CASTRPGKGTEAFF
DNA: TGTGCCAGCACCCGCCCCGGGAAAGGCACTGAAGCTTTCTTT

V: TRBV28
J: TRBJ2-3
size: NA
D: NA
length: 17
CDR3: CASSPILGGPGTDTQYF
DNA: TGTGCCAGCAGTCCAATATTAGGGGGACCCGGCACAGATACGCAGTATTTT

V: TRBV27
J: TRBJ1-3
size: once
D: TRBD1
length: 16
CDR3: CASSPGQGVLGNTIYF
DNA: TGTGCCAGCAGCCCGGGACAGGGGGTCCTTGGAAACACCATATATTTT

V: TRBV7-3
J: TRBJ2-5
size: NA
D: TRBD2
length: 18
CDR3: CASSHPSSQRGLGETQYF
DNA: TGTGCCAGCAGCCACCCGTCGAGCCAGCGGGGATTGGGAGAGACCCAGTACTTC

V: TRBV6-5
J: TRBJ1-3
size: NA
D: TRBD1
length: 15
CDR3: CASTFTGGSGNTIYF
DNA: TGTGCCAGCACCTTTACAGGGGGCTCCGGAAACACCATATATTTT

V: TRBV10-3
J: TRBJ2-7
size: NA
D: TRBD2
length: 13
CDR3: CAIVGGASYEQYF
DNA: TGTGCCATCGTGGGAGGGGCATCCTACGAGCAGTACTTC

V: TRBV27
J: TRBJ2-2
size: once
D: NA
length: 15
CDR3: CASSLVYTNTGELFF
DNA: TGTGCCAGCAGTTTAGTATATACGAACACCGGGGAGCTGTTTTTT